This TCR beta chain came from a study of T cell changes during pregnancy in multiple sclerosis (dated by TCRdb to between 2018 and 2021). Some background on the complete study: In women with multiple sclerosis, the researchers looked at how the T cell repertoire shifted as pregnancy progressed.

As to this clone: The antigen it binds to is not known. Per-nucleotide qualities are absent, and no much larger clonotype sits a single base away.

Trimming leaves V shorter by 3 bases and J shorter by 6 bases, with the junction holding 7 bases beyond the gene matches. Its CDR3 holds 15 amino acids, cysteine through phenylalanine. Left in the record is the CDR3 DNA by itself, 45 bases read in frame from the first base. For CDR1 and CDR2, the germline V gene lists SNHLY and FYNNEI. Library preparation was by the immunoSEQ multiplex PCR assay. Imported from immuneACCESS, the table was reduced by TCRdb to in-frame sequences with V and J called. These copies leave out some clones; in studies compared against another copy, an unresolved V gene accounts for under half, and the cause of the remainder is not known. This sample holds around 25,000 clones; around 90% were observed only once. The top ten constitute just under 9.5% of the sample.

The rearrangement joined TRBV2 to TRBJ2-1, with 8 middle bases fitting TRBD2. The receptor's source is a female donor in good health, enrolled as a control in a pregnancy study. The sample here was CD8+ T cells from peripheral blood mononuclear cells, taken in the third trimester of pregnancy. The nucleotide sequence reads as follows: TGTGCCAGCAGTGAGGGACTAGAGTTATCCAATGAGCAGTTCTTC. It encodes CASSEGLELSNEQFF.